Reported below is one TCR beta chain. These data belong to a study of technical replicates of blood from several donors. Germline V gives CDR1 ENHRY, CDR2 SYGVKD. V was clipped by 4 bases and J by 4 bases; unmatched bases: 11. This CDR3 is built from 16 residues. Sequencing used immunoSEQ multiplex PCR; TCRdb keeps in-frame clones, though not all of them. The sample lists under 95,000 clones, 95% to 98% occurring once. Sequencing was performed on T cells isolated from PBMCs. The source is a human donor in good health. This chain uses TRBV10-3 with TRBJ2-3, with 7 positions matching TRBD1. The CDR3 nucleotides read TGTGCCATCAGTGGAATCGAAGGGGGCCCACCAGATACGCAGTATTTT. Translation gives CAISGIEGGPPDTQYF.